This is a list of T cell receptor beta chains from one sample in a study of cytomegalovirus exposure and HLA in healthy donors. The method was immunoSEQ multiplex PCR; TCRdb's version includes in-frame clones alone and lacks a portion of them. This table holds 90,000 to 110,000 clones, roughly 86% found once. Sequencing was done on a sample of PBMCs. These receptors all stem from a woman between 18 and 29 years old in good health and CMV-seronegative. Each CDR3 is given with its conserved first and last residue. A D gene is named only where the DNA matches it firmly. The listing skips clone size in some rows; elsewhere it reads once, few, many or a size class.

v_call: TRBV28; d_call: TRBD2; clone_size: -; j_call: TRBJ2-3; cdr3_nt: TGTGCCAGCAGGGGGAGGGGGGGCGCCGGGACTAGCGGGCCTAGGGGGCCAGATACGCAGTATTTT; cdr3_aa: CASRGRGGAGTSGPRGPDTQYF
v_call: TRBV18; d_call: TRBD1; clone_size: -; j_call: TRBJ2-1; cdr3_nt: TGTGCCAGCTCACCACGGGACAGGGGGCTAAACAATGAGCAGTTCTTC; cdr3_aa: CASSPRDRGLNNEQFF
v_call: TRBV29-1; d_call: -; clone_size: -; j_call: TRBJ2-3; cdr3_nt: TGCAGCGTTGAAGTATTCACTGCAAGCACAGATACGCAGTATTTT; cdr3_aa: CSVEVFTASTDTQYF
v_call: TRBV5-4; d_call: TRBD2; clone_size: -; j_call: TRBJ2-5; cdr3_nt: TGTGCCAGCAGCCCAACCCCTGTCGCTAGCGGGTTAGGAGAGACCCAGTACTTC; cdr3_aa: CASSPTPVASGLGETQYF
v_call: TRBV6-5; d_call: TRBD1; clone_size: once; j_call: TRBJ1-5; cdr3_nt: TGTGCCAGCAGCCGACAGGGGGGAAATCAGCCCCAGCATTTT; cdr3_aa: CASSRQGGNQPQHF
v_call: TRBV6-1; d_call: -; clone_size: -; j_call: TRBJ1-1; cdr3_nt: TGTGCCAGCAACCCGACAGGGAACACTGAAGCTTTCTTT; cdr3_aa: CASNPTGNTEAFF
v_call: TRBV7-9; d_call: TRBD1; clone_size: many; j_call: TRBJ1-5; cdr3_nt: TGTGCCAGCAGCTCAACAGGGGGGAGGTCAAGCCAGCCCCAGCATTTT; cdr3_aa: CASSSTGGRSSQPQHF
v_call: TRBV9; d_call: TRBD2; clone_size: -; j_call: TRBJ2-1; cdr3_nt: TGTGCCAGCACCGGGACTAGCGTTCATGAGCAGTTCTTC; cdr3_aa: CASTGTSVHEQFF
v_call: TRBV27; d_call: TRBD1; clone_size: -; j_call: TRBJ2-7; cdr3_nt: TGTGCCAGCAGTACCGGGACAGGGGGATCCTACGAGCAGTACTTC; cdr3_aa: CASSTGTGGSYEQYF
v_call: TRBV28; d_call: -; clone_size: -; j_call: TRBJ1-1; cdr3_nt: TGTGCCAGCAGTTCCGGAGGGGTAGGTGTAACTGAAGCTTTCTTT; cdr3_aa: CASSSGGVGVTEAFF
v_call: TRBV5-6; d_call: -; clone_size: -; j_call: TRBJ2-1; cdr3_nt: TGTGCCAGCAGCTTGGGGCTCCACAATGAGCAGTTCTTC; cdr3_aa: CASSLGLHNEQFF
v_call: TRBV5-1; d_call: -; clone_size: -; j_call: TRBJ1-2; cdr3_nt: TGCGCCAGCAGCTTCGGCAGGGACTATGGCTACACCTTC; cdr3_aa: CASSFGRDYGYTF
v_call: TRBV13; d_call: -; clone_size: -; j_call: TRBJ2-1; cdr3_nt: TGTGCCAGCAGTCACCTTGGGGCAGACGAGCAGTTCTTC; cdr3_aa: CASSHLGADEQFF
v_call: TRBV10-3; d_call: -; clone_size: once; j_call: TRBJ1-1; cdr3_nt: TGTGCCATCAGTGATCCAGATAACACTGAAGCTTTCTTT; cdr3_aa: CAISDPDNTEAFF
v_call: TRBV19; d_call: -; clone_size: -; j_call: TRBJ2-7; cdr3_nt: TGTGCCAGTAGTAAGGGGCTTGGGGAGCAGTACTTC; cdr3_aa: CASSKGLGEQYF
v_call: TRBV29-1; d_call: -; clone_size: -; j_call: TRBJ1-2; cdr3_nt: TGCAGCGTTTTGGGGGGAAATACACGCCTCAGCGGCTATGGCTACACCTTC; cdr3_aa: CSVLGGNTRLSGYGYTF
v_call: TRBV28; d_call: TRBD1; clone_size: -; j_call: TRBJ2-7; cdr3_nt: TGTGCCAGCAGTCAAAAACAGGGGTCCTACGAGCAGTACTTC; cdr3_aa: CASSQKQGSYEQYF
v_call: TRBV19; d_call: TRBD1; clone_size: -; j_call: TRBJ1-6; cdr3_nt: TGTGCCAGTAGTGCTGACAGGGTTAATTCACCCCTCCACTTT; cdr3_aa: CASSADRVNSPLHF
v_call: TRBV9; d_call: TRBD1; clone_size: -; j_call: TRBJ2-5; cdr3_nt: TGTGCCAGCAGCGTAGCCCCCAGGGGGTCAGAGACCCAGTACTTC; cdr3_aa: CASSVAPRGSETQYF
v_call: TRBV18; d_call: TRBD1; clone_size: once; j_call: TRBJ2-5; cdr3_nt: TGTGCCAGCTCGGACGACAGGGCCCAAGAGACCCAGTACTTC; cdr3_aa: CASSDDRAQETQYF
v_call: TRBV2; d_call: -; clone_size: -; j_call: TRBJ1-1; cdr3_nt: TGTGCCAGCAGTGTGCTCGGGATGTCTGAAGCTTTCTTT; cdr3_aa: CASSVLGMSEAFF
v_call: TRBV4-2; d_call: -; clone_size: -; j_call: TRBJ1-2; cdr3_nt: TGTGCCAGCAGCCAAGGTCTCAGGGGTAACTATGGCTACACCTTC; cdr3_aa: CASSQGLRGNYGYTF
v_call: TRBV30; d_call: -; clone_size: -; j_call: TRBJ2-5; cdr3_nt: TGTGCCTGGAGTGTGGCCCAAGAGACCCAGTACTTC; cdr3_aa: CAWSVAQETQYF
v_call: TRBV10-3; d_call: -; clone_size: -; j_call: TRBJ1-2; cdr3_nt: TGTGCCATCAGTGGGACCCTCAAAGGAGGGGATGGCTACACCTTC; cdr3_aa: CAISGTLKGGDGYTF
v_call: TRBV11-2; d_call: -; clone_size: -; j_call: TRBJ2-1; cdr3_nt: TGTGCCAGCAGCTCGAGGTCCGGCTACAATGAGCAGTTCTTC; cdr3_aa: CASSSRSGYNEQFF
v_call: TRBV7-9; d_call: TRBD1; clone_size: -; j_call: TRBJ1-1; cdr3_nt: TGTGCCAGCAGCCGGGACAGCAACACTGAAGCTTTCTTT; cdr3_aa: CASSRDSNTEAFF
v_call: TRBV28; d_call: TRBD2; clone_size: -; j_call: TRBJ2-7; cdr3_nt: TGTGCCAGCAGGGGGGCGGGAGGCCACTACGAGCAGTACTTC; cdr3_aa: CASRGAGGHYEQYF
v_call: TRBV1; d_call: -; clone_size: -; j_call: TRBJ1-1; cdr3_nt: TGCACCAGCAGCCATCGGGTGAACACTGAAGCTTTCTTT; cdr3_aa: CTSSHRVNTEAFF
v_call: TRBV2; d_call: -; clone_size: -; j_call: TRBJ2-5; cdr3_nt: TGTGCCAGCACGACAGGGACTTTTGAAGAGACCCAGTACTTC; cdr3_aa: CASTTGTFEETQYF
v_call: TRBV28; d_call: TRBD1; clone_size: -; j_call: TRBJ1-1; cdr3_nt: TGTGCCAGTAAAGGGGGCGCCGGGAACACTGAAGCTTTCTTT; cdr3_aa: CASKGGAGNTEAFF
v_call: TRBV6-5; d_call: -; clone_size: -; j_call: TRBJ2-3; cdr3_nt: TGTGCCAGCAGCGGTCAGGGTAGGACAGATACGCAGTATTTT; cdr3_aa: CASSGQGRTDTQYF
v_call: TRBV7-9; d_call: TRBD1; clone_size: -; j_call: TRBJ1-5; cdr3_nt: TGTGCCAGCAGCTTAGAACAGGGGCGTCAGCCCCAGCATTTT; cdr3_aa: CASSLEQGRQPQHF
v_call: TRBV7-2; d_call: -; clone_size: -; j_call: TRBJ2-5; cdr3_nt: TGTGCCAGCAGCTTATACCTTTACGGGCAAGAGACCCAGTACTTC; cdr3_aa: CASSLYLYGQETQYF
v_call: TRBV30; d_call: -; clone_size: -; j_call: TRBJ2-1; cdr3_nt: TGTGCCTGGAGTGTGGGACGCAGGGGGGTGGCTGAGCAGTTCTTC; cdr3_aa: CAWSVGRRGVAEQFF
v_call: TRBV7-2; d_call: -; clone_size: -; j_call: TRBJ2-1; cdr3_nt: TGTGCCAGCAGCCCCTCTCGGACAGTCTACAATGAGCAGTTCTTC; cdr3_aa: CASSPSRTVYNEQFF
v_call: TRBV28; d_call: -; clone_size: -; j_call: TRBJ1-5; cdr3_nt: TGTGCCAGCAGTCTAACAGGTACGAATCAGCCCCAGCATTTT; cdr3_aa: CASSLTGTNQPQHF
v_call: TRBV25-1; d_call: -; clone_size: -; j_call: TRBJ1-3; cdr3_nt: TGTGCCAGCACATCATCCGGGTTATACTCTGGAAACACCATATATTTT; cdr3_aa: CASTSSGLYSGNTIYF
v_call: TRBV30; d_call: TRBD1; clone_size: -; j_call: TRBJ2-3; cdr3_nt: TGTGCCTGGAGTACGAAGGGGGCGCCTCACACAGATACGCAGTATTTT; cdr3_aa: CAWSTKGAPHTDTQYF
v_call: TRBV5-1; d_call: -; clone_size: -; j_call: TRBJ2-7; cdr3_nt: TGCGCCAGCAGCTTGGGTCAGTACAGGACCCCCTACGAGCAGTACTTC; cdr3_aa: CASSLGQYRTPYEQYF
v_call: TRBV7-9; d_call: -; clone_size: -; j_call: TRBJ2-5; cdr3_nt: TGTGCCAGCAGCTTGGTGGGAGGGGGGGAGACCCAGTACTTC; cdr3_aa: CASSLVGGGETQYF
v_call: TRBV6-6; d_call: -; clone_size: -; j_call: TRBJ2-7; cdr3_nt: TGTGCCAGCAGTTGGGCAACCTCCTACGAGCAGTACTTC; cdr3_aa: CASSWATSYEQYF
v_call: TRBV19; d_call: TRBD1; clone_size: -; j_call: TRBJ2-7; cdr3_nt: TGTGCCAGTAGTTTCACCCGGGACAGGGTATACGAGCAGTACTTC; cdr3_aa: CASSFTRDRVYEQYF
v_call: TRBV4-2; d_call: TRBD1; clone_size: -; j_call: TRBJ1-1; cdr3_nt: TGTGCCAGCAGCCAAGAAGGACAGGGGGTGGGAGCTGAAGCTTTCTTT; cdr3_aa: CASSQEGQGVGAEAFF
v_call: TRBV29-1; d_call: -; clone_size: -; j_call: TRBJ2-3; cdr3_nt: TGCAGCGTTGAAGATCTCGCTAGCATACAGGATACGCAGTATTTT; cdr3_aa: CSVEDLASIQDTQYF
v_call: TRBV4-3; d_call: -; clone_size: -; j_call: TRBJ2-2; cdr3_nt: TGCGCCAGCAGCCCGACAAAACCCGGGAGTTCGAACACCGGGGAGCTGTTTTTT; cdr3_aa: CASSPTKPGSSNTGELFF
v_call: TRBV4-2; d_call: -; clone_size: -; j_call: TRBJ1-2; cdr3_nt: TGTGCCAGCAGCCAAGAAGACAGCCTAGTCTATGGCTACACCTTC; cdr3_aa: CASSQEDSLVYGYTF
v_call: TRBV2; d_call: -; clone_size: few; j_call: TRBJ1-2; cdr3_nt: TGTGCCAGCCTCGGGAACTATGGCTACACCTTC; cdr3_aa: CASLGNYGYTF
v_call: TRBV10-3; d_call: TRBD2; clone_size: once; j_call: TRBJ2-3; cdr3_nt: TGTGCCATTTCGCCGGGACTAGCGGGGAGCACAGATACGCAGTATTTT; cdr3_aa: CAISPGLAGSTDTQYF
v_call: TRBV7-3; d_call: TRBD2; clone_size: -; j_call: TRBJ2-5; cdr3_nt: TGTGCCAGCAGCCTGATAGCGGGGGGGCTGGAGACCCAGTACTTC; cdr3_aa: CASSLIAGGLETQYF
v_call: TRBV28; d_call: -; clone_size: once; j_call: TRBJ1-2; cdr3_nt: TGTGCCAGCAGTTTCTCAGGGGTCGGTTATGGCTACACCTTC; cdr3_aa: CASSFSGVGYGYTF
v_call: TRBV6-4; d_call: -; clone_size: -; j_call: TRBJ2-3; cdr3_nt: TGTGCCAGCAGCGCCCAATGGGAGTCAGATACGCAGTATTTT; cdr3_aa: CASSAQWESDTQYF
v_call: TRBV6-5; d_call: TRBD1; clone_size: -; j_call: TRBJ2-1; cdr3_nt: TGTGCCAGCAGTTACGGGACAGGGGTTAACAATGAGCAGTTCTTC; cdr3_aa: CASSYGTGVNNEQFF
v_call: TRBV11-2; d_call: TRBD1; clone_size: -; j_call: TRBJ2-7; cdr3_nt: TGTGCCAGCAGCTTAGATGGGGACAGGGGATCCTACGAGCAGTACTTC; cdr3_aa: CASSLDGDRGSYEQYF
v_call: TRBV11-2; d_call: -; clone_size: -; j_call: TRBJ2-2; cdr3_nt: TGTGCCAGCACCGAAGGTCGCCGCGTTGAGACAGGGGAGCTGTTTTTT; cdr3_aa: CASTEGRRVETGELFF
v_call: TRBV13; d_call: -; clone_size: -; j_call: TRBJ2-1; cdr3_nt: TGTGCCAGCAGCTTAGAGGCGGGATACAATGAGCAGTTCTTC; cdr3_aa: CASSLEAGYNEQFF
v_call: TRBV6-5; d_call: -; clone_size: -; j_call: TRBJ1-1; cdr3_nt: TGTGCCAGCAGTAAAGCAGGAGGAAACACTGAAGCTTTCTTT; cdr3_aa: CASSKAGGNTEAFF
v_call: TRBV2; d_call: TRBD1; clone_size: once; j_call: TRBJ2-5; cdr3_nt: TGTGCCAGAGGACAGGGTTTGGGAGAGACCCAGTACTTC; cdr3_aa: CARGQGLGETQYF
v_call: TRBV9; d_call: TRBD2; clone_size: -; j_call: TRBJ2-1; cdr3_nt: TGTGCCAGCAGCGTAGCTGCGGGGGGGTACAATGAGCAGTTCTTC; cdr3_aa: CASSVAAGGYNEQFF
v_call: TRBV4-3; d_call: -; clone_size: -; j_call: TRBJ2-1; cdr3_nt: TGCGCCAGCAGCCCCGAGTTCCACAGGGCGGTAGACAATGAGCAGTTCTTC; cdr3_aa: CASSPEFHRAVDNEQFF